These T cell receptor beta chains were read from a single sample in a study of shared clonotypes between healthy human individuals. The protocol was immunoSEQ multiplex PCR, while the TCRdb copy is restricted to in-frame clones and leaves out a portion. The sample includes about 2 million clones, approximately 95% of them seen just once. Input material: naive CD4+ T cells sorted from blood. All receptors come from a man between 18 and 35 years old in good health. Each CDR3 is given with its conserved first and last residue. A D gene is named only where the DNA matches it firmly. The size field is filled for only some rows; it gives once, few, many or a size class.

size,V,J,length,D,CDR3,DNA
-,TRBV10-3,TRBJ2-1,14,TRBD2,CAISEFLAGDEQFF,TGTGCCATCAGTGAGTTTCTAGCGGGAGATGAGCAGTTCTTC
-,TRBV11-2,TRBJ2-7,14,-,CASSLGRTNYEQYF,TGTGCCAGCAGCTTAGGACGGACGAACTACGAGCAGTACTTC
-,TRBV10-1,TRBJ2-7,13,TRBD1,CASSKGQGYEQYF,TGCGCCAGCAGTAAGGGACAGGGCTACGAGCAGTACTTC
once,TRBV29-1,TRBJ1-1,17,-,CSVEDRAGIGLNTEAFF,TGCAGCGTTGAAGATCGTGCAGGGATAGGGCTGAACACTGAAGCTTTCTTT
-,TRBV5-1,TRBJ2-1,13,TRBD1,CASSTGTGGEQFF,TGCGCCAGCAGCACGGGGACAGGCGGTGAGCAGTTCTTC
-,TRBV30,TRBJ2-7,15,TRBD1,CAWRHLGTGLDEQYF,TGTGCCTGGAGGCACCTGGGGACAGGGTTGGACGAGCAGTACTTC
-,TRBV18,TRBJ1-5,13,-,CASSPEQGQPQHF,TGTGCCAGCTCACCAGAACAGGGTCAGCCCCAGCATTTT
once,TRBV19,TRBJ1-5,13,-,CASSIKEGQPQHF,TGTGCCAGTAGTATAAAAGAGGGACAGCCCCAGCATTTT
-,TRBV6-1,TRBJ1-2,14,TRBD1,CASSARTGEAGYTF,TGTGCCAGCAGTGCCCGGACAGGGGAGGCTGGCTACACCTTC
once,TRBV5-1,TRBJ2-5,14,-,CASSLAQVQETQYF,TGCGCCAGCAGCTTGGCACAGGTTCAAGAGACCCAGTACTTC
-,TRBV6-5,TRBJ1-2,13,-,CASSWGGTHGYTF,TGTGCCAGCAGTTGGGGCGGAACTCATGGCTACACCTTC
-,TRBV7-8,TRBJ2-7,14,-,CASSFTGGRYEQYF,TGTGCCAGCAGCTTCACCGGGGGCCGCTACGAGCAGTACTTC
once,TRBV5-1,TRBJ2-2,14,-,CASSLAWDTGELFF,TGCGCCAGCAGCTTGGCTTGGGACACCGGGGAGCTGTTTTTT
-,TRBV10-3,TRBJ1-3,13,-,CAIRGQTGNTIYF,TGTGCCATCAGAGGACAGACTGGAAACACCATATATTTT
-,TRBV18,TRBJ1-1,15,TRBD1,CASSLGQGSNTEAFF,TGTGCCAGCTCACTGGGACAGGGTTCGAACACTGAAGCTTTCTTT
-,TRBV11-2,TRBJ1-6,15,-,CASSGGPIYNSPLHF,TGTGCCAGCAGCGGGGGACCTATTTATAATTCACCCCTCCACTTT
-,TRBV9,TRBJ1-3,16,-,CASSVTDLLSGNTIYF,TGTGCCAGCAGCGTCACAGACCTCCTCTCTGGAAACACCATATATTTT
-,TRBV7-7,TRBJ1-5,13,-,CASSLGVDQPQHF,TGTGCTAGCAGCTTAGGGGTAGATCAGCCCCAGCATTTT
-,TRBV4-1,TRBJ1-6,15,TRBD1,CASSQEGTGRSPLHF,TGCGCCAGCAGCCAAGAGGGGACAGGGAGGTCACCCCTCCACTTT
-,TRBV6-1,TRBJ1-4,15,-,CASRPRVVNFEKLFF,TGTGCCAGCAGACCTAGGGTCGTGAATTTTGAAAAACTGTTTTTT
once,TRBV6-1,TRBJ1-5,13,-,CASRSEGNQPQHF,TGTGCCAGCAGGAGTGAGGGTAATCAGCCCCAGCATTTT
-,TRBV2,TRBJ2-1,17,TRBD2,CASRLGLAGGSYNEQFF,TGTGCCAGCAGATTGGGACTAGCGGGAGGGTCCTACAATGAGCAGTTCTTC
-,TRBV20-1,TRBJ2-5,11,-,CSAAIKETQYF,TGCAGTGCCGCGATAAAAGAGACCCAGTACTTC
-,TRBV29-1,TRBJ1-2,11,-,CSVLSDNGYTF,TGCAGCGTCCTCTCGGACAATGGCTACACCTTC
once,TRBV6-7,TRBJ2-7,15,-,CASSYWCRTFYEQYF,TGTGCCAGCAGTTACTGGTGTAGGACCTTCTACGAGCAGTACTTC
-,TRBV6-5,TRBJ2-7,13,TRBD2,CASSVTQRGEQYF,TGTGCCAGCAGTGTCACCCAGCGGGGCGAGCAGTACTTC
-,TRBV11-1,TRBJ2-2,15,TRBD2,CASSLGGGATGELFF,TGTGCCAGCAGTTTAGGCGGGGGGGCCACCGGGGAGCTGTTTTTT
once,TRBV5-1,TRBJ2-1,15,TRBD2,CASSPPSGDNNEQFF,TGCGCCAGCAGCCCCCCTAGCGGGGATAACAATGAGCAGTTCTTC
-,TRBV30,TRBJ2-5,12,-,CAWSVQGETQYF,TGTGCCTGGAGTGTACAGGGAGAGACCCAGTACTTC
-,TRBV5-1,TRBJ2-7,15,TRBD2,CASSVSGGAPLEQYF,TGCGCCAGCAGCGTAAGCGGGGGGGCCCCACTCGAGCAGTACTTC
-,TRBV5-4,TRBJ1-3,14,-,CASSMRDGGNTIYF,TGTGCCAGCTCGATGCGGGACGGCGGAAACACCATATATTTT
-,TRBV6-1,TRBJ2-1,14,-,CASSWRVAYNEQFF,TGTGCCAGCAGTTGGCGGGTCGCCTACAATGAGCAGTTCTTC
-,TRBV7-2,TRBJ2-7,15,TRBD2,CASSRTSGRTDEQYF,TGTGCCAGCAGCCGGACTAGCGGGAGGACAGACGAGCAGTACTTC
-,TRBV30,TRBJ1-2,12,-,CAWSVRMRGYTF,TGTGCCTGGAGTGTCAGAATGAGGGGCTACACCTTC
once,TRBV18,TRBJ1-5,17,TRBD1,CASSPPTGGQRHQPQHF,TGTGCCAGCTCACCACCGACAGGGGGCCAGAGGCATCAGCCCCAGCATTTT
-,TRBV6-1,TRBJ2-7,16,-,CASSALRQPPVYEQYF,TGTGCCAGCAGTGCCCTTAGACAGCCACCCGTCTACGAGCAGTACTTC
-,TRBV5-4,TRBJ2-3,15,TRBD2,CASSLELAGTDTQYF,TGTGCCAGCAGCTTGGAACTAGCGGGCACAGATACGCAGTATTTT
-,TRBV2,TRBJ2-5,13,-,CASSDRDQETQYF,TGTGCCAGCAGTGACAGGGACCAAGAGACCCAGTACTTC
-,TRBV5-1,TRBJ2-2,17,-,CASSLLASSVNTGELFF,TGCGCCAGCAGCTTGTTGGCTAGCTCCGTGAACACCGGGGAGCTGTTTTTT
once,TRBV25-1,TRBJ1-5,15,-,CASSGSGVSNQPQHF,TGTGCCAGCAGTGGATCGGGGGTTAGCAATCAGCCCCAGCATTTT
-,TRBV6-5,TRBJ2-5,15,TRBD1,CASRGNRDRQETQYF,TGTGCCAGCAGGGGGAACCGGGACAGACAAGAGACCCAGTACTTC
-,TRBV10-3,TRBJ1-1,12,-,CAIRGSDTEAFF,TGTGCCATCAGGGGATCGGACACTGAAGCTTTCTTT
once,TRBV18,TRBJ1-1,16,TRBD1,CASSPTDRGLNTEAFF,TGTGCCAGCTCACCAACGGACAGGGGATTGAACACTGAAGCTTTCTTT
once,TRBV6-6,TRBJ2-2,13,-,CASSWRADGELFF,TGTGCCAGCAGTTGGAGGGCTGACGGGGAGCTGTTTTTT
-,TRBV7-7,TRBJ2-2,15,TRBD2,CASRPLAGVSGELFF,TGTGCTAGCAGACCACTAGCGGGAGTATCCGGGGAGCTGTTTTTT